Following are 6 T cell receptor beta chains from one sample sequenced in a study of blood T cell repertoires in COVID-19. Some clones are missing from TCRdb's copy, which holds only in-frame ones; the method was immunoSEQ multiplex PCR. The sample gives approximately 120,000 clones, 83% of which show up once; about 20% is in the top ten. Sequencing used peripheral blood. The receptor set was obtained from a woman in her sixties or seventies with acute or convalescent COVID-19.

J is TRBJ2-2 and V is TRBV27, with a weak D call TRBD2 (7 bases). The ends were cut back, 8 bases at V and 7 bases at J, with 14 bases in the middle. This CDR3 spans 13 amino acids. The germline V gene has CDR1 MNHEY and CDR2 SMNVEV (reference sequence). The CDR3 loop reads CASRRGGGGELFF. The CDR3 DNA sequence: TGTGCCAGCCGACGGGGAGGGGGCGGGGAGCTGTTTTTT.

The chain joins TRBV9 to TRBJ2-3; no reliable D call. V lost 0 bases and J 0 bases, leaving 11 bases between the germline ends. Germline loops: CDR1 SGDLS, CDR2 YYNGEE. The CDR3 sequence is 16 residues long. This CDR3 is CASSVGLAASTDTQYF. In nucleotides, the CDR3 is TGTGCCAGCAGCGTAGGGTTAGCAGCTAGCACAGATACGCAGTATTTT.

This clone has a single count. The chain carries TRBV24-1 and TRBJ2-1; maybe TRBD2 (5 bases). CDR3 length: 13 residues. Germline CDR1 is KGHDR and CDR2 is SFDVKD. Trimming removed 1 base at V and 9 bases at J, with 9 bases between. The DNA for the CDR3 is TGTGCCACCAGTGATTTCGGGATCGGTGAGCAGTTCTTC. Translation gives CATSDFGIGEQFF.

Comments on this clone: The junction shows a germline mismatch at one end, possibly a read error. This chain connects TRBV5-1 to TRBJ2-7, with D maybe TRBD1 (6 bases). The CDR3 is 15 residues long. CDR1 and CDR2 (germline): SGHRS, YFSETQ. The CDR3 loop is CASTLGGTNAYEQYF. CDR3 DNA: TGCGCCAGCACCTTGGGTGGGACAAATGCCTACGAGCAGTACTTC.

The chain joins TRBV11-2 to TRBJ2-7; 7 bases line up with TRBD2. Per germline, CDR1 SGHAT and CDR2 FQNNGV. The CDR3 sequence is 17 residues long. Trimming cost V 1 base and J 2 bases; bases outside gene matches: 11. CDR3: CASSLGEGWAATYEQYF. Written as DNA, the CDR3 is TGTGCCAGCAGCTTAGGGGAGGGTTGGGCAGCTACCTACGAGCAGTACTTC.

The chain combines TRBV10-2 with TRBJ2-7, with TRBD2 matching over 7 bases. The length of the CDR3 is 13 residues. V shed 6 bases, J shed 1 base, and the junction held 3 bases outside the gene matches. Germline V lookup: CDR1 WSHSY, CDR2 SAAADI. CDR3 nucleotides: TGCGCCAGCAGGGCTAGCGGATCCTACGAGCAGTACTTC. Amino acid sequence: CASRASGSYEQYF.